This T cell receptor (beta chain) was found in a study of human T cells and chemical hapten exposure (dated by TCRdb to the early 2020s). Study-wide context: For sensitization, 2% DPC in acetone was applied to a roughly 2 cm by roughly 2 cm area of upper inner arm skin. Patients additionally received weekly therapeutic DPC doses to the scalp throughout the roughly 25-week study period. Patch testing was done on the upper back using Finn chambers containing 0.01% DPC, and results were scored after 6 days according to International Contact Dermatitis Research Group standards. Alopecia areata with under or over 50% scalp involvement, alopecia totalis and alopecia universalis were represented in the patient cohort, which was mostly female. Libraries were pooled for sequencing, and variation in per-sample TCR yields was attributed mainly to small differences in library volumes within the pool. In alopecia patients, the study followed how the peripheral blood TCR repertoire changed in vivo over primary and secondary sensitization to diphenylcyclopropenone (DPC), a hapten. Blood samples were taken from patients before sensitization (week 0) and then at 2, 6 and about 24 weeks after DPC sensitization. Approximately 28 alopecia patients provided blood for TCR sequencing at one to four time points (pre-sensitization, 2, 6 and 24 weeks).

Note on this clonotype: The target of this receptor is not known. Base quality data are lacking; no much larger clone is found one base away.

This specimen's time point label, per the study, means: pre-sensitization, week 0. The label giving this sample's treatment or condition can be read as: therapeutic diphenylcyclopropenone sensitization with weekly scalp DPC. Blood at each patch-test visit was drawn before the patch test was applied. Patients were considered eligible if aged 18 to 70, diagnosed with alopecia and deemed suitable for DPC therapy, and patients were excluded if pregnant. Total RNA was extracted from unfractionated whole blood collected in Tempus Blood RNA tubes. Library method: RACE. The instrument was a NextSeq 500. During library preparation, unique molecular identifiers were attached to individual cDNA molecules so that TCRs could be counted quantitatively and reproducibly. Both TCR alpha and TCR beta chains were sequenced from each blood RNA sample. On the study's bioinformatics: The median number of TCRs per sample was 95,638, ranging from about 20,000 to 750,000. The Decombinator software suite was used to annotate V, J and CDR3 in the TCR reads. For the PS versus PT1 abundance plots, all samples were subsampled to the same number of TCRs (28,000). Expanded TCRs were defined as absent before sensitization and observed at least eight times at the 2-week time point. Through fastp at Q25 and MiXCR, TCRdb rebuilt clones from the public reads, retaining in-frame beta chains. Under each unique CDR3 protein, matching rows form one entry showing the most common genes and DNA. TCRdb's processing, not the study's, gives the V and J calls here. For this sample the table gives more than 300,000 distinct CDR3 sequences, of which approximately 5.1% were detected only once. The ten largest clones represent 2.6% of the sample.

Broad study findings and their caveats: After repeated subsampling, changes were observed in the strength of the expansion versus patch-test correlation and in the threshold at which the correlation became significant. Compared with pre-sensitization or healthy control sets, expanded TCRs formed significantly more large CDR3 similarity clusters, which is consistent with antigen-driven responses. Because every patient had alopecia, a presumed autoimmune disease, the patients' immune response might differ from that of healthy individuals. DPC sensitization did not change the number of TCRs with a frequency above 1 in 1000, and there was no evidence of changes in global repertoire structure. Patch test score was positively correlated with the number of PT1 expanded TCRs, with significance at thresholds 8, 16 and 32 but not at 4.

Trimming takes 2 bases off V and 1 base off J; junction bases not matched to a gene: 4. Taken from the germline V gene (reference sequence), the CDR1 and CDR2 loops are GTSNPN and SVGIG. Counted from cysteine to phenylalanine, this CDR3 has 14 amino acids. The CDR3 DNA has 42 bases and is translated from base 1. The clonotype was recovered from a woman between 50 and 59 years old with alopecia areata. Some clones in this sample may be carry-over from other donors' samples. The sequence is built from TRBV30 and TRBJ2-5, with 7 central nucleotides matching TRBD1. Specimen: whole blood, collected in connection with sensitization to the hapten diphenylcyclopropenone (DPC). CDR3 reads: CAWSLQGIQETQYF. The nucleotides read TGTGCCTGGAGTCTACAGGGGATCCAAGAGACCCAGTACTTC.